The clone carrying this T cell receptor (beta chain) was detected many times. It is unclear where the CDR3 begins or ends on the DNA, so no DNA is shown, and the CDR3 is as TCRdb lists it. The sample originates from a study of neurological immune-mediated disorders. The making of cDNA relied on 5'RACE with 10-nucleotide random UMIs. TCRdb called the 5' RACE reads again in MiXCR, with one record for every CDR3 protein. Of tens of thousands of distinct CDR3 sequences listed, about 16% are singletons. Healthy controls consisted of blood bank volunteers in Maryland, USA. Termini included, the CDR3 measures 11 amino acids.

This receptor was taken from a man in his 70s in good health. This rearrangement joins TRBV12-3 or TRBV12-4 to TRBJ1-2; TRBD1, the D gene given by the table, was not confirmed from the DNA. Material for sequencing was PBMCs. CDR3 sequence: CASSFGAGYTF.